One and the same sample provided the 28 T cell receptor beta chains below, sequenced in a study of Graves' ophthalmopathy and Graves' hyperthyroidism. TCR beta CDR3 amplification used RNA transcripts. The first-round RT-PCR employed HTBI primers together with the Qiagen OneStep RT-PCR kit. A multiplex PCR was then performed as the second round. One entry per CDR3 protein, called by TCRdb with MiXCR from the multiplex PCR reads. The sample shows roughly 480,000 distinct CDR3 sequences, 13% to 15% of them seen only once. Sequenced sample: blood. The receptors derive from a woman in her 30s with Graves' ophthalmopathy.

This clonotype was detected a few times. The V and J genes are TRBV25-1 and TRBJ2-7; D remains unclear. CDR3 length: 12 residues. Germline V CDR1 and CDR2: MGHDK, SYGVNS. Trimming removed 4 bases from V and 4 bases from J, with 8 bases in between. CDR3 amino acids: CASSGAGYEQYF. The CDR3, as DNA: TGTGCCAGCAGTGGGGCAGGATACGAGCAGTACTTC.

This clonotype was recorded at least ten times. V gene TRBV7-3 combines with J gene TRBJ1-1; no clear D. The length of the CDR3 is 13 residues. The germline V gene encodes CDR1 SGHTA and CDR2 FQGTGA. V lost 1 base and J 7 bases, leaving 10 bases between the germline ends. CDR3 protein: CASSLSRQSEAFF. For the CDR3, the DNA is TGTGCCAGCAGCTTAAGTCGACAAAGTGAAGCTTTCTTT. Together with reference TRBV7-3 and TRBJ1-1, the CDR3 gives the full variable domain: GAGVSQTPSNKVTEKGKYVELRCDPISGHTALYWYRQSLGQGPEFLIYFQGTGAADDSGLPNDRFFAVRPEGSVSTLKIQRTERGDSAVYLCASSLSRQSEAFFGQGTRLTVV.

This clonotype has at least ten counts. The CDR3: CATHRGMNTEAFF. In nucleotides, the CDR3 is TGTGCCACCCACAGGGGTATGAACACTGAAGCTTTCTTT. The chain has TRBV24-1 and TRBJ1-1; 7 bases fit TRBD1. Looked up from germline, CDR1 is KGHDR and CDR2 is SFDVKD. V was clipped by 9 bases and J by 0 bases; unmatched bases: 3. The CDR3 is 13 amino acids.

This clonotype showed up many times. The chain joins TRBV5-1 to TRBJ1-1; 8 bases are a match to TRBD1. The CDR3 sequence is 13 residues long. Germline V gene data show CDR1 as SGHRS and CDR2 as YFSETQ. Unmatched junction bases numbered 2, after V lost 0 bases and J lost 7 bases. The CDR3 protein is CASSLGDRGEAFF. CDR3 nucleotides: TGCGCCAGCAGCTTGGGAGACAGGGGTGAAGCTTTCTTT.

This clonotype was counted at least ten times. The chain uses TRBV15 and TRBJ2-7; possible D gene TRBD2, 5 bases. This CDR3 spans 17 amino acids. The germline gives CDR1 LNHNV, CDR2 YYDKDF (reference sequence). The ends were cut back, 3 bases at V and 1 base at J, with 19 bases in the middle. As DNA, the CDR3 is TGTGCCACCAGCAGTCTGTTACCCGACGGGGAATCCTACGAGCAGTACTTC. Translation gives CATSSLLPDGESYEQYF. The variable domain in full, completed from reference TRBV15 and TRBJ2-7, reads DAMVIQNPRYQVTQFGKPVTLSCSQTLNHNVMYWYQQKSSQAPKLLFHYYDKDFNNEADTPDNFQSRRPNTSFCFLDIRSPGLGDTAMYLCATSSLLPDGESYEQYFGPGTRLTVT.

This clonotype has a count of ten or more. The rearrangement uses TRBV10-3 and TRBJ1-6; D unresolved. The CDR3 covers 13 residues. The ends were cut back, 8 bases at V and 8 bases at J, with 13 bases in the middle. Germline CDR1 is ENHRY and CDR2 is SYGVKD. Here the CDR3 reads CAIGGIGDSPLHF. In DNA, the CDR3 is TGTGCCATCGGAGGGATTGGGGATTCACCCCTCCACTTT.

There are many counts of this clonotype. The genes are TRBV6-5 and TRBJ1-2; maybe TRBD1 (6 bases). This CDR3 is built from 14 residues. Germline V gene sequence: CDR1 MNHEY, CDR2 SVGAGI. The germline V and J ends were trimmed by 3 bases and 11 bases, with 19 bases remaining between them. As DNA, the CDR3 is TGTGCCAGCAGTTATTTGGGGGCCCAGAAGGGTTACACCTTC. Protein product: CASSYLGAQKGYTF.

This clonotype was detected many times. The gene calls are TRBV19 and TRBJ1-1; D remains unclear. This CDR3 contains 15 residues. Between the trimmed V and J ends, which lost 5 bases and 0 bases, there was a span of 13 bases. Germline assignment: CDR1 LNHDA and CDR2 SQIVND (reference sequence). DNA of the CDR3: TGTGCCAGTAGTTCCTCGGGGTTGCTGAACACTGAAGCTTTCTTT. Translated: CASSSSGLLNTEAFF.

The V call is TRBV5-1, the J call TRBJ1-6; maybe TRBD1 (5 bases). The CDR3 totals 17 residues. V lost 2 bases and J lost 9, with 21 bases in between. Germline V gene lookup returns CDR1 SGHRS and CDR2 YFSETQ. CDR3 nucleotides: TGCGCCAGCAGCTTAGATATCGGTCACGGCCAGGGTTCACCCCTCCACTTT. Residues: CASSLDIGHGQGSPLHF.

This clonotype has ten or more counts. The chain employs TRBV27 and TRBJ2-2, with D unclear. Germline V gives CDR1 MNHEY, CDR2 SMNVEV (reference sequence). The CDR3 is made up of 15 amino acids. The V end was cut by 9 bases, the J end by 5 bases, with 19 bases between. CDR3 sequence reads: CARPPRAALTGELFF. In DNA, the CDR3 is TGTGCCAGGCCTCCTCGGGCCGCATTGACCGGGGAGCTGTTTTTT.

The V call is TRBV6-2 or TRBV6-3, the J call TRBJ1-5; D is unclear. Germline V gene lookup returns CDR1 MNHEY and CDR2 SVGEGT. Trimming pared 7 bases from V and 0 bases from J, leaving 28 bases between. This CDR3 has 20 residues. The CDR3 reads CASTSRDISQHSNSNQPQHF. The CDR3, as DNA: TGTGCCAGCACCAGCCGAGACATTTCTCAACACTCTAATAGCAATCAGCCCCAGCATTTT.

This sequence joins TRBV7-2 and TRBJ2-5; tentative D call: TRBD1 (6 bases). The germline V and J ends were trimmed by 1 base and 3 bases, with 9 bases remaining between them. Germline CDR1 SGHTA, CDR2 FQGNSA. The CDR3 contains 14 residues. CDR3 nucleotide sequence: TGTGCCAGCAGCTTAGTCGGGACAAAAGAGACCCAGTACTTC. Amino acids: CASSLVGTKETQYF.

This clonotype has a count of ten or more. This chain joins TRBV11-2 and TRBJ1-2, with a tentative D call TRBD1 (6 bases). In germline, CDR1 is SGHAT, CDR2 FQNNGV. The CDR3 sequence is 15 residues long. Trimming took 0 bases from V and 4 from J, leaving 12 bases between them. Here the CDR3 DNA reads TGTGCCAGCAGCTTAGAGGCAGGGGAGTTCTATGGCTACACCTTC. The encoded protein is CASSLEAGEFYGYTF.

In regard to this clonotype: At one of its ends the junction is not consistent with the germline gene, which may arise from a read error. The CDR3 region is CARTSKEGVGTEACF. The CDR3 region has the DNA TGCGCCAGGACCTCGAAGGAGGGGGTAGGCACTGAAGCTTGCTTT. The V call is TRBV5-1, the J call TRBJ1-1; a possible D gene is TRBD1 (6 bases). The germline V gene has CDR1 SGHRS and CDR2 YFSETQ. This CDR3 has 15 amino acids.

This clonotype turned up a few times. The genes are TRBV12-5 and TRBJ2-5; 11 bases match TRBD2. With 3 bases clipped from V and 4 bases from J, the junction kept 13 bases outside the gene matches. Germline V gives CDR1 LGHNT, CDR2 FRNRAP. The CDR3 length is 18 residues. CDR3 in DNA: TGTGCTAGTGGTTTCTACCCTAGGGCTAGCGGGGGGCTAGAGACCCAGTACTTC. It yields the protein CASGFYPRASGGLETQYF.

Ten or more counts support this clonotype. The genes are TRBV2 and TRBJ1-1; tentatively, D is TRBD1 (6 bases). Per the germline V gene, CDR1 is SNHLY and CDR2 is FYNNEI. This CDR3 is built from 14 residues. V was cut by 6 bases and J by 7 bases, with 18 bases left in between. The CDR3 protein is CASREQGSTGEAFF. CDR3 bases: TGTGCCAGCAGGGAACAGGGTTCAACGGGTGAAGCTTTCTTT.

This clonotype was counted ten times or more. V and J are TRBV6-1 and TRBJ1-2, with 7 bases fitting TRBD1. V dropped 8 bases and J dropped 4; count of bases not matched to a gene: 4. Germline assignment: CDR1 MNHNS and CDR2 SASEGT. CDR3 length: 12 amino acids. CDR3: CASGDRIYGYTF. In DNA, the CDR3 is TGTGCCAGCGGGGACAGAATCTATGGCTACACCTTC.

This clonotype was observed at least ten times. The rearrangement links TRBV30 to TRBJ1-1; D may be TRBD1 (6 bases). Trimming removed 1 base at V and 3 bases at J, with 12 bases between. This CDR3 is 14 amino acids long. The germline gives CDR1 GTSNPN, CDR2 SVGIG (reference sequence). CDR3 in DNA: TGTGCCTGGAGTGCGCACAGGGCTCACACTGAAGCTTTCTTT. Amino acids: CAWSAHRAHTEAFF. Variable domain in full (rest from reference TRBV30 and TRBJ1-1): SQTIHQWPATLVQPVGSPLSLECTVEGTSNPNLYWYRQAAGRGLQLLFYSVGIGQISSEVPQNLSASRPQDRQFILSSKKLLLSDSGFYLCAWSAHRAHTEAFFGQGTRLTVV.

In its sample, this clonotype was seen many times. In DNA, the CDR3 is TGTGCCAGCCCCCCCCCCGGGACAGGATCCTACGAGCAGTACTTC. Encoded protein: CASPPPGTGSYEQYF. This chain uses TRBV28 with TRBJ2-7; 8 bases are shared with TRBD1. J lost 1 base, V lost 8 bases, and 10 bases had no gene match. From germline, CDR1 is MDHEN and CDR2 SYDVKM. The length of the CDR3 is 15 residues.

This clonotype was seen at least ten times. The chain uses TRBV28 and TRBJ1-1; the D gene is possibly TRBD1 (6 bases). The germline V and J ends were trimmed by 3 bases and 1 base, with 9 bases remaining between them. This CDR3 comprises 14 residues. Looked up from germline, CDR1 is MDHEN and CDR2 is SYDVKM. The DNA for the CDR3 is TGTGCCAGCAGTTTTCGGACAGAGAACACTGAAGCTTTCTTT. Residues: CASSFRTENTEAFF.

This clonotype was observed at least ten times. The chain combines TRBV12-3 or TRBV12-4 with TRBJ1-5; D is possibly TRBD1 (5 bases). There are 16 residues in the CDR3. The V end lost 2 bases, the J end lost 7 bases, and 18 bases lay between the germline ends. CDR3 in amino acids: CASSLRQGGRGQPQHF. CDR3 coding DNA: TGTGCCAGCAGTTTACGCCAGGGAGGAAGGGGACAGCCCCAGCATTTT.

There are many counts of this clonotype. The CDR3 DNA is TGCGCCAGCAGCATAGGGACTTTGAGTTTGGACACTGAAGCTTTCTTT. This gives the protein CASSIGTLSLDTEAFF. V is TRBV5-1 and J is TRBJ1-1, with D perhaps matching TRBD1 (5 bases). Trimming took 4 bases from V and 3 from J, leaving 19 bases between them. This CDR3 is 16 amino acids long. The germline V gene encodes CDR1 SGHRS and CDR2 YFSETQ.

This clonotype was observed many times. The chain employs TRBV28 and TRBJ2-7; 9 nucleotides match TRBD1. The germline gives CDR1 MDHEN, CDR2 SYDVKM. The CDR3 totals 15 residues. Losses at the gene ends were 7 bases for V and 2 bases for J; bases not matched to a gene: 9. The CDR3 reads CASMRLGTGPYEQYF. As DNA, the CDR3 is TGTGCCAGCATGAGGTTGGGGACAGGGCCCTACGAGCAGTACTTC.

This clonotype has ten or more counts. This rearrangement joins TRBV6-2 or TRBV6-3 to TRBJ2-5; D possibly matches TRBD1 or TRBD2 (5 bases each). Trimming removed 2 bases from V and 5 bases from J, with 12 bases in between. CDR1 MNHEY and CDR2 SVGEGT come from the germline V gene. The CDR3 extends over 14 amino acids. CDR3 sequence: CASSYQAEGETQYF. In DNA form, the CDR3 reads TGTGCCAGCAGTTACCAGGCAGAGGGGGAGACCCAGTACTTC.

This clonotype was found many times. The chain recombines TRBV28 with TRBJ1-5, with a possible D match to TRBD1 (6 bases). The CDR3 is 15 amino acids. Germline V gene sequence: CDR1 MDHEN, CDR2 SYDVKM. V lost 4 bases and J 4 bases, leaving 14 bases between the germline ends. The CDR3 is CASSSSRGGNQPQHF. The CDR3 nucleotides are TGTGCCAGCAGTTCTTCCAGGGGTGGTAATCAGCCCCAGCATTTT.

This clonotype was seen many times. The chain recombines TRBV6-1 with TRBJ1-5; D remains unclear. This CDR3 has 14 residues. V was pared by 1 base and J by 6 bases, with 10 bases between. CDR1 is MNHNS and CDR2 is SASEGT in the germline V gene. The CDR3 sequence: CASSEVGWGQPQHF. In DNA form, the CDR3 reads TGTGCCAGCAGTGAAGTGGGTTGGGGTCAGCCCCAGCATTTT.

The sample holds many counts of this clonotype. The V call is TRBV15, the J call TRBJ2-2, with D tentatively TRBD1 (6 bases). Per germline, CDR1 LNHNV and CDR2 YYDKDF (reference sequence). The CDR3 consists of 14 residues. V was clipped by 4 bases and J by 3 bases, with 9 bases between them. The CDR3 coding sequence is TGTGCCACCAGCATCTCAGGGGACACCGGGGAGCTGTTTTTT. Translating it yields CATSISGDTGELFF.

This clonotype was found many times. This sequence joins TRBV20-1 and TRBJ2-5; tentative D call: TRBD2 (5 bases). CDR3 length: 16 amino acids. Germline loops: CDR1 DFQATT, CDR2 SNEGSKA (reference sequence). V gave up 0 bases and J gave up 2 bases, with 16 bases separating them. CDR3 sequence: CSARDFRGELQETQYF. The CDR3 region has the DNA TGCAGTGCTAGAGATTTCCGGGGAGAATTACAAGAGACCCAGTACTTC.